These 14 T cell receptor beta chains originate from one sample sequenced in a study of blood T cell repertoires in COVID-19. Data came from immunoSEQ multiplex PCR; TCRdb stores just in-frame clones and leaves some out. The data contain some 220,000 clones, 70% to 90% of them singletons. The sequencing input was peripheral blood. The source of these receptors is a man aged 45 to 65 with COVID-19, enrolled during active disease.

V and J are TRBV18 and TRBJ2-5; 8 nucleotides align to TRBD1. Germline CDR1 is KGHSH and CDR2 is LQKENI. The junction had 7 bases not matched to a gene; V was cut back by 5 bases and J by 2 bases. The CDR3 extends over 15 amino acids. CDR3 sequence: CASSNRDRNQETQYF. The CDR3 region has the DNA TGTGCCAGCTCAAACCGGGACAGGAATCAAGAGACCCAGTACTTC.

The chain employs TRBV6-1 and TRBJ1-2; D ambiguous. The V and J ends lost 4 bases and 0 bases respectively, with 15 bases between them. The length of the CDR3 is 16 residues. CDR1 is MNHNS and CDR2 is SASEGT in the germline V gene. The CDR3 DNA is TGTGCCAGCAGTGTGGGAGAGAGTCCGGCTAACTATGGCTACACCTTC. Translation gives CASSVGESPANYGYTF.

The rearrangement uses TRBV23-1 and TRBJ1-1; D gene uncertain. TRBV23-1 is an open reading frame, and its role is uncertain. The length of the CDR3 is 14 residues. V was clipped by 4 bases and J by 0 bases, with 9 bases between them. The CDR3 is CASSPRGLNTEAFF. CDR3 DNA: TGCGCCAGCAGTCCTCGTGGCCTGAACACTGAAGCTTTCTTT.

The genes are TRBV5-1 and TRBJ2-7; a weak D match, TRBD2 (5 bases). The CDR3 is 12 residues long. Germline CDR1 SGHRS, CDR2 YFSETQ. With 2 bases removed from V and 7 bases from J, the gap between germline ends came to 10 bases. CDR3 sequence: CASSFGGVEQYF. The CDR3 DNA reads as TGCGCCAGCAGCTTCGGAGGCGTAGAGCAGTACTTC.

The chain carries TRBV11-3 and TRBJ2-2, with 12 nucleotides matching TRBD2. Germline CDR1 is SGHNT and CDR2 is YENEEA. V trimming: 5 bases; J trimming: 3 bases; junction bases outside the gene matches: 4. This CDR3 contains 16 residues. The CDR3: CASSVTSGGYTGELFF. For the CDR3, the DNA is TGTGCCAGCAGCGTTACTAGCGGGGGGTACACCGGGGAGCTGTTTTTT.

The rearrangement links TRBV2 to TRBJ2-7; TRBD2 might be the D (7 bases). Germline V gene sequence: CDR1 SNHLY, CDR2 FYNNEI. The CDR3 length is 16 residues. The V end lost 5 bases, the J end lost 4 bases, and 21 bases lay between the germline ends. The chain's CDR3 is CASSPGLRGGIYEQYF. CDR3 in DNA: TGTGCCAGCAGTCCCGGTTTAAGGGGGGGCATATACGAGCAGTACTTC.

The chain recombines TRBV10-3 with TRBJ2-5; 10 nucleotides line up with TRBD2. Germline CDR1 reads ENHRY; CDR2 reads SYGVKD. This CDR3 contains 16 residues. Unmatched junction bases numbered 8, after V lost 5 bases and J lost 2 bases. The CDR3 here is CAISYGTSAMQETQYF. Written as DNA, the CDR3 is TGTGCCATCAGTTACGGGACTAGCGCGATGCAAGAGACCCAGTACTTC.

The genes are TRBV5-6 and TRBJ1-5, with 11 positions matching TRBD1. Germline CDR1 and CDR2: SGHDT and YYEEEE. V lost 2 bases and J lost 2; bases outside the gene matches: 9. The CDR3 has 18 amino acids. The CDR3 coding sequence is TGTGCCAGCAGCTTAGGACAGGGGGCTTACATTGGCAATCAGCCCCAGCATTTT. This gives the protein CASSLGQGAYIGNQPQHF. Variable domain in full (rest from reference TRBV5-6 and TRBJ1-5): DAGVTQSPTHLIKTRGQQVTLRCSPKSGHDTVSWYQQALGQGPQFIFQYYEEEERQRGNFPDRFSGHQFPNYSSELNVNALLLGDSALYLCASSLGQGAYIGNQPQHFGDGTRLSIL.

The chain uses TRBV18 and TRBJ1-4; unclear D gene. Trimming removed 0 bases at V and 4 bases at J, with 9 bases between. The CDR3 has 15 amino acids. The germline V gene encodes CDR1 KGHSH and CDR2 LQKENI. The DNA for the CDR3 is TGTGCCAGCTCACCACCGGTGGGGAGTAATGAAAAACTGTTTTTT. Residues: CASSPPVGSNEKLFF.

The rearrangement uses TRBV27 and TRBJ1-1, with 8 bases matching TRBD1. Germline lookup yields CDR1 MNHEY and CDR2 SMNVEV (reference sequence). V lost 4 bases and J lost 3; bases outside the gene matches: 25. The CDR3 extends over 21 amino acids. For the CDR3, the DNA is TGTGCCAGCAGTTCGACTTTACTGGACAGGGAGCTGATGAGAGGGGACACTGAAGCTTTCTTT. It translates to CASSSTLLDRELMRGDTEAFF.

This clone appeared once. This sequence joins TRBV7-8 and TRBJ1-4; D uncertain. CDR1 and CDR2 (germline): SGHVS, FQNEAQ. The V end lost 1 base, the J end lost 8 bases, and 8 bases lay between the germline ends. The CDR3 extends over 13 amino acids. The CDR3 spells CASSLGVREKLFF. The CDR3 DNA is TGTGCCAGCAGCTTAGGAGTGAGGGAAAAACTGTTTTTT.

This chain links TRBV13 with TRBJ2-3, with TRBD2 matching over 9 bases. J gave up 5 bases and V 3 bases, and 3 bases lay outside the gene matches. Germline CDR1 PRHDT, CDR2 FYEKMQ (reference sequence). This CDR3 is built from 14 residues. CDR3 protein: CASSFSGGVDTQYF. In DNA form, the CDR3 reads TGTGCCAGCAGCTTTAGCGGGGGAGTAGATACGCAGTATTTT.

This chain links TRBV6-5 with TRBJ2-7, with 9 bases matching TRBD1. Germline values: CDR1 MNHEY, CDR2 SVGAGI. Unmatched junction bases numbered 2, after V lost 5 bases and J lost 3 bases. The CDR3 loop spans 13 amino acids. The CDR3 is CASSRTGDYEQYF. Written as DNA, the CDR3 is TGTGCCAGCAGTCGGACAGGGGACTACGAGCAGTACTTC.

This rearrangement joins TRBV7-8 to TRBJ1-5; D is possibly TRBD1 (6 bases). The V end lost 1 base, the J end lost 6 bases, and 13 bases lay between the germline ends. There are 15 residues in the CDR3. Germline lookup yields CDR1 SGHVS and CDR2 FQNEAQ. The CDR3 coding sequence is TGTGCCAGCAGCTTAGGTCAGGGGAGGGTTCAGCCCCAGCATTTT. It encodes CASSLGQGRVQPQHF. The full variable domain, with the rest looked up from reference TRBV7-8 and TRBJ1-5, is GAGVSQSPRYKVAKRGQDVALRCDPISGHVSLFWYQQALGQGPEFLTYFQNEAQLDKSGLPSDRFFAERPEGSVSTLKIQRTQQEDSAVYLCASSLGQGRVQPQHFGDGTRLSIL.